This T cell receptor (beta chain) was captured by sequencing in a study of cytomegalovirus exposure and HLA in healthy donors. Regarding the study as a whole: Researchers counted roughly 150 TCR beta chains as cytomegalovirus-associated. A later analysis found common viral pathogens apparently linked to several of the most significant clusters.

A word on this clone: Its antigen is unknown.

Germline CDR1 reads MGHRA; CDR2 reads YSYEKL. CDR3 length: 16 residues. The study ran its PCR with 60 Vbeta and 13 Jbeta primers. TCRdb's table, derived via immunoSEQ multiplex PCR, lists solely in-frame clones and lacks some. The data show about 210,000 clones, around 84% seen once. All the people who gave samples were healthy bone marrow donors. This chain uses TRBV4-1 with TRBJ2-5; TRBD1 agrees at 8 bases. Gene TRBJ2-7 matches the end of the DNA better, so the J call may be wrong. The TCR was taken from a man in his forties in good health and CMV-seropositive. Sequences were obtained from PBMCs. The CDR3 sequence is CASSQEGRGQYYEQYF. The CDR3 DNA reads as TGCGCCAGCAGCCAAGAGGGCAGGGGGCAGTACTACGAGCAGTACTTC.